This paragraph reports one T cell receptor beta chain. Its antigen is not identified. The data derive from a study of cytomegalovirus exposure and HLA in healthy donors. Study details: Within an early data release were approximately 85 million unique TCRs drawn from HLA-typed donors. Whole-study results and caveats: While the bulk of TCR sequences proved rare, some public TCRs turned up in many donors.

Germline lookup yields CDR1 MNHEY and CDR2 SVGAGI. The CDR3 is 13 residues long. V lost 4 bases to trimming and J lost 8 bases; unmatched junction nucleotides: 6. Researchers ran the PCR with 60 Vbeta and 13 Jbeta primers. TCRdb's copy holds only in-frame clones and misses some; the assay was immunoSEQ multiplex PCR. There are about 140,000 clones in the sample; around three quarters occur only once, and approximately 1.8% lies in the top ten. The TCR comes from a middle-aged man in good health and CMV-seronegative. The chain is built from TRBV6-5 and TRBJ2-3; 7 nucleotides agree with TRBD2. The sample taken for sequencing was PBMCs. DNA for the CDR3: TGTGCCAGCAGTTCAACGGGGGGAACTACGCAGTATTTT. The encoded protein is CASSSTGGTTQYF.